This T cell receptor (beta chain) came from a study of regulatory T cells in long-lasting Graves disease. Overall study: Persistence in Graves' disease required over 5 years of antithyroid drugs plus positive TSH receptor antibodies.

This clonotype was counted between two and nine times. What it recognizes is unknown. Through Arm-PCR of CDR3 regions and iRepertoire HTBI primers, TCR beta libraries were built. Using its own MiXCR run on the multiplex PCR reads, TCRdb lists one record per CDR3 protein. This sample carries fewer than 450,000 distinct CDR3 sequences, 20% of them seen once, and the ten largest clones take less than 25%. The V gene's germline CDR1 is SGHTA and CDR2 FQGNSA. CDR3 size: 14 residues. Trimming took off 5 bases at V and 6 bases at J, with 14 bases between the two ends. Study outcomes and limitations: When disease was persistent, TRBV28, TRBJ1-2 and TRBJ2-5 were the favored segments.

As for time point: persistent/refractory GD, antithyroid drugs over 5 years with positive TRAb. Construction of the TCR library relied on RNA isolated from PBMCs. Each of the patients was recruited from an endocrinology department situated in Xi'an, China. A blood draw put about 9 milliliters of peripheral blood into EDTA tubes. This sequence was found in a female donor with Graves disease. Sequenced material: peripheral blood mononuclear cells (PBMCs), taken when the disease was refractory, from a patient treated with antithyroid drugs. The V and J genes are TRBV7-2 and TRBJ2-4; the D is unclear. The CDR3 region is CASSPTRESNIQYF. In nucleotides, the CDR3 is TGTGCCAGCAGCCCGACAAGGGAATCAAACATTCAGTACTTC.